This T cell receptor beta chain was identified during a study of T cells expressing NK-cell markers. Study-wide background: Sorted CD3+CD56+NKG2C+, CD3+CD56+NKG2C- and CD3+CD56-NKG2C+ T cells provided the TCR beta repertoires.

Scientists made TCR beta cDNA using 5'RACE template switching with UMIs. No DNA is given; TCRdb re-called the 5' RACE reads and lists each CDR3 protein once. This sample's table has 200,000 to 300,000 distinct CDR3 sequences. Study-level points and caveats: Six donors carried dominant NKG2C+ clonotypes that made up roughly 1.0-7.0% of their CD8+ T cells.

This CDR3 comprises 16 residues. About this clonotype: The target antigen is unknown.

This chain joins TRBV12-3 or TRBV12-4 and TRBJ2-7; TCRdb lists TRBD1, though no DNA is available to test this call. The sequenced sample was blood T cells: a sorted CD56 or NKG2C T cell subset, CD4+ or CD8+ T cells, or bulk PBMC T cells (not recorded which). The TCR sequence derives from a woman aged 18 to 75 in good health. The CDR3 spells CASSKEGDLRRYEQYF.